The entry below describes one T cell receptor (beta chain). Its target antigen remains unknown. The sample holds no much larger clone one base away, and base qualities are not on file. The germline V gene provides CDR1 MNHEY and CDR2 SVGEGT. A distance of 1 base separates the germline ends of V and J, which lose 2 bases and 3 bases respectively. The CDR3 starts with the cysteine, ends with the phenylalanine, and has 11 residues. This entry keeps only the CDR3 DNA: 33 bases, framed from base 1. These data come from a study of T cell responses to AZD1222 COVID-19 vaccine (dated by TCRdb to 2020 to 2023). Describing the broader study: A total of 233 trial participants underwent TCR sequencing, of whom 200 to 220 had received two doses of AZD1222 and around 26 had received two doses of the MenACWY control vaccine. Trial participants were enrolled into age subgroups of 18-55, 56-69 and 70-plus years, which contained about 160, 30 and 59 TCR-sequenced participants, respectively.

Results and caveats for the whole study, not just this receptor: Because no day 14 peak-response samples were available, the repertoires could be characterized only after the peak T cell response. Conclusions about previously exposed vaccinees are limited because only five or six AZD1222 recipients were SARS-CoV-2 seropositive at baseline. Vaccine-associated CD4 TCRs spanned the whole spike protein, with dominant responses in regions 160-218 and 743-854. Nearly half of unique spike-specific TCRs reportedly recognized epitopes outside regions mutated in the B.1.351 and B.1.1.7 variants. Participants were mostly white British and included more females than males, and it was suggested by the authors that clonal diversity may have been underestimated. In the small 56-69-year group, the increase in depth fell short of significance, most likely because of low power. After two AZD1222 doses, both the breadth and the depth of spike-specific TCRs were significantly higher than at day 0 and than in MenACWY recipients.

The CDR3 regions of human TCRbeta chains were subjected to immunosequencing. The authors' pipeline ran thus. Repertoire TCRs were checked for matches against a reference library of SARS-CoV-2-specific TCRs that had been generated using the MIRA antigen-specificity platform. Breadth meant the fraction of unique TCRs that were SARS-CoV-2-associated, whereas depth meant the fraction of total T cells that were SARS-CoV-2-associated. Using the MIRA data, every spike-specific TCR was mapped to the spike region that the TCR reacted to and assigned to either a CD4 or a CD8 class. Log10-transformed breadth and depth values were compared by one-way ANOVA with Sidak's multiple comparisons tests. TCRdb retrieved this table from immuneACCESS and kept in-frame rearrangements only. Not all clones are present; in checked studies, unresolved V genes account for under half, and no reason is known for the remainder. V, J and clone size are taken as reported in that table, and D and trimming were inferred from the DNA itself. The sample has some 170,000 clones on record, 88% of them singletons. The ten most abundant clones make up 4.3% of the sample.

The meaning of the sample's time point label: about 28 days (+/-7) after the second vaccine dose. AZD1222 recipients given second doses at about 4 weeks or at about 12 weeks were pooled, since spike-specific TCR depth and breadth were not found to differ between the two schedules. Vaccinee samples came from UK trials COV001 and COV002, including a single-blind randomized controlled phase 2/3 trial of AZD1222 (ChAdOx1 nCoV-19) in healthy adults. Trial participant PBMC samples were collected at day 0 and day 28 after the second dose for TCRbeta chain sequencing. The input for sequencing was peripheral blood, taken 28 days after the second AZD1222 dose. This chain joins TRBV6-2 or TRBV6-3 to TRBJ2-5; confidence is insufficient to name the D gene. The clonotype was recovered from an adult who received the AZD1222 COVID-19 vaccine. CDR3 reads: CASSYEETQYF. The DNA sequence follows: TGTGCCAGCAGTTACGAAGAGACCCAGTACTTC.